This T cell receptor (beta chain) was identified during a study of blood T cell repertoires in COVID-19. In Seattle, patients joined the study during active infection and were tracked longitudinally. Germline V gene lookup returns CDR1 SGHTA and CDR2 FQGNSA. This CDR3 is built from 15 residues. V lost 3 bases to trimming and J lost 6 bases; unmatched junction nucleotides: 4. Original handling: Reference gene primer amplification gave estimated nucleated cell counts. Some clones are missing from TCRdb's copy, which holds only in-frame ones; the method was immunoSEQ multiplex PCR. That table supplies the V and J calls and clone size; D and trimming were determined from the DNA. The sample includes over 200,000 clones, 83% seen only once; the top ten take roughly 1.2%.

The chain is built from TRBV7-2 and TRBJ2-1, with TRBD2 matching over 11 bases. This TCR derives from a young woman with COVID-19, enrolled during active disease. Sequenced material: peripheral blood. Here the CDR3 reads CASSFTSGSFNEQFF. CDR3 nucleotide sequence: TGTGCCAGCAGCTTTACTAGCGGGAGTTTCAATGAGCAGTTCTTC.